This T cell receptor beta chain emerged from a study of blood T cell repertoires in COVID-19. Recovered Cohort 3 donors showed two negative PCRs, clearance, or symptom resolution. The repertoire was sequenced with immunoSEQ multiplex PCR; TCRdb's copy has only in-frame clones and lacks some. This sample has fewer than 350,000 clones; about 89% occur once, and the top ten carry about 5%. Trimming at V came to 6 bases and at J to 3 bases, leaving 4 bases not matched to a gene. The CDR3 has 14 residues. Germline V CDR1 and CDR2: SGHTA, FQGNSA. The sample consisted of PBMCs or T cells enriched from blood (not recorded which). This receptor was obtained from a man in his sixties who had recovered from COVID-19. The chain uses TRBV7-2 and TRBJ1-3; 8 positions match TRBD1. This chain's CDR3 is CASRLDRDGNTIYF. CDR3 DNA: TGTGCCAGCAGACTGGACAGGGATGGAAACACCATATATTTT.